These 10 T cell receptor beta chains came from one sample sequenced in a study of PD-L1 blockade in urothelial cancer. Produced via immunoSEQ multiplex PCR; TCRdb's table is partial and in-frame only. The top ten clones hold about 16% of a sample with just over 20,000 clones, 90% of them seen once. The specimen was PBMCs, collected around atezolizumab (anti-PD-L1) treatment. These TCRs come from a woman aged 60-75 years with urothelial cancer.

The chain links TRBV5-1 to TRBJ2-1; D gene ambiguous. The V and J ends lost 0 bases and 2 bases respectively, with 9 bases between them. The germline gives CDR1 SGHRS, CDR2 YFSETQ. The CDR3 is 15 residues long. CDR3 sequence: CASSLVGEPYNEQFF. In DNA form, the CDR3 reads TGCGCCAGCAGCTTGGTCGGTGAACCCTACAATGAGCAGTTCTTC.

The gene calls are TRBV9 and TRBJ2-3; 9 nucleotides match TRBD2. Unmatched junction bases numbered 14, after V lost 7 bases and J lost 5 bases. Germline lookup yields CDR1 SGDLS and CDR2 YYNGEE. The CDR3 is 16 amino acids. The CDR3 region is CASGGRAGGRGDTQYF. The CDR3 DNA sequence: TGTGCCAGCGGCGGGAGAGCGGGAGGAAGAGGAGATACGCAGTATTTT.

V usage is TRBV14 and J usage is TRBJ2-5; 7 positions agree with TRBD1. The CDR3 spans 14 residues. Germline CDR1 reads SGHDN; CDR2 reads FVKESK. J was trimmed by 1 base and V by 6 bases; bases with no gene match: 5. In nucleotides, the CDR3 is TGTGCCAGCAGAAGGGGACAGACCCAAGAGACCCAGTACTTC. It codes for CASRRGQTQETQYF.

This chain links TRBV7-9 with TRBJ1-1; TRBD1 matches at 7 bases. Per germline, CDR1 SEHNR and CDR2 FQNEAQ (reference sequence). With 4 bases clipped from V and 3 bases from J, the junction kept 8 bases outside the gene matches. This CDR3 has 15 amino acids. The CDR3 DNA reads TGTGCCAGCAGCTCTGACAGGGAGGAGGACACTGAAGCTTTCTTT. Residues: CASSSDREEDTEAFF.

This clone has just one count. The chain is built from TRBV6-5 and TRBJ2-7; 7 nucleotides line up with TRBD2. This CDR3 has 13 amino acids. CDR1 MNHEY and CDR2 SVGAGI come from the germline V gene. Unmatched junction bases numbered 3, after V lost 2 bases and J lost 5 bases. CDR3 DNA sequence: TGTGCCAGCAGTTACGGGGGGGGAAACGAGCAGTACTTC. Encoded protein: CASSYGGGNEQYF.

This clone was observed a single time. The gene calls are TRBV4-2 and TRBJ1-4; no definite D call. Germline V CDR1 and CDR2: LGHNA, YNFKEQ. The CDR3 has 19 amino acids. V lost 3 bases, J lost 0 bases, and 20 bases lay in between. Written as DNA, the CDR3 is TGTGCCAGCAGCCATTCGATTCCTGGTCTGAGTGCAACTAATGAAAAACTGTTTTTT. Its translation: CASSHSIPGLSATNEKLFF.

The chain is built from TRBV27 and TRBJ1-1, with 7 bases that match TRBD1. V shed 4 bases and J 1 base; nucleotides not matched to a gene: 0. Germline CDR1 MNHEY, CDR2 SMNVEV (reference sequence). The CDR3 runs to 13 residues. For the CDR3, the DNA is TGTGCCAGCAGTTGGACAGGGAACACTGAAGCTTTCTTT. Translation gives CASSWTGNTEAFF.

V is TRBV5-1 and J is TRBJ2-7, with 12 nucleotides matching TRBD2. The junction had 3 bases not matched to a gene; V was cut back by 4 bases and J by 7 bases. The CDR3 extends over 13 amino acids. Germline V gene data show CDR1 as SGHRS and CDR2 as YFSETQ. CDR3 sequence: CASSLGLAGEQYF. Written as DNA, the CDR3 is TGCGCCAGCAGCCTCGGACTAGCGGGGGAGCAGTACTTC. Looking up the rest from reference TRBV5-1 and TRBJ2-7 gives the full variable domain: KAGVTQTPRYLIKTRGQQVTLSCSPISGHRSVSWYQQTPGQGLQFLFEYFSETQRNKGNFPGRFSGRQFSNSRSEMNVSTLELGDSALYLCASSLGLAGEQYFGPGTRLTVT.

This clone has only one observation. V usage is TRBV9 and J usage is TRBJ2-1, with 7 nucleotides matching TRBD2. V shed 4 bases, J shed 6 bases, and the junction held 4 bases outside the gene matches. This CDR3 has 13 amino acids. Germline loops: CDR1 SGDLS, CDR2 YYNGEE. The CDR3: CASSPGGVNEQFF. For the CDR3, the DNA is TGTGCCAGCAGCCCGGGGGGTGTCAATGAGCAGTTCTTC. Full variable domain (remainder filled in from reference TRBV9 and TRBJ2-1): DSGVTQTPKHLITATGQRVTLRCSPRSGDLSVYWYQQSLDQGLQFLIQYYNGEERAKGNILERFSAQQFPDLHSELNLSSLELGDSALYFCASSPGGVNEQFFGPGTRLTVL.

V usage is TRBV19 and J usage is TRBJ1-1; D might be TRBD1 (5 bases). CDR1 LNHDA and CDR2 SQIVND come from the germline V gene (reference sequence). Trimming stripped 2 bases from V and 3 bases from J, with 16 bases between. The CDR3 extends over 16 amino acids. CDR3 protein: CASSIWEVGTDTEAFF. CDR3 bases: TGTGCCAGTAGTATATGGGAGGTAGGGACGGACACTGAAGCTTTCTTT.